The 22 T cell receptor beta chains in this list originate from one sample, sequenced in a study of cytomegalovirus exposure and HLA in healthy donors. The PCR contained 60 Vbeta and 13 Jbeta primers. The method was immunoSEQ multiplex PCR; TCRdb's version includes in-frame clones alone and lacks a portion of them. This sample's table reports 77,000 or so clones. The sequenced material came from PBMCs. The receptors here all came from a man younger than 40 in good health and CMV-seronegative.

The chain is built from TRBV13 and TRBJ1-5, with D hard to call. The germline V and J ends were trimmed by 1 base and 3 bases, with 7 bases remaining between them. The CDR3 totals 14 residues. The germline V gene has CDR1 PRHDT and CDR2 FYEKMQ (reference sequence). The CDR3 DNA reads TGTGCCAGCAGCTTAGCAGGCCACAATCAGCCCCAGCATTTT. Translated, it gives CASSLAGHNQPQHF.

The chain employs TRBV18 and TRBJ2-7, with D possibly being TRBD1 (6 bases). CDR3 length: 14 amino acids. V was trimmed by 5 bases and J by 2 bases, leaving 13 bases between them. Per germline, CDR1 KGHSH and CDR2 LQKENI. The CDR3 loop reads CASSGQQGTYEQYF. CDR3 in DNA: TGTGCCAGCTCAGGACAACAGGGTACCTACGAGCAGTACTTC.

The V call is TRBV19, the J call TRBJ1-5; D gene unclear. Germline V lookup: CDR1 LNHDA, CDR2 SQIVND (reference sequence). This CDR3 comprises 13 residues. Trimming left V 5 bases short and J 4 bases short, with 9 bases between. CDR3 residues: CASSRAGNQPQHF. The DNA for the CDR3 is TGTGCCAGTAGTCGAGCGGGTAATCAGCCCCAGCATTTT.

The J gene is TRBJ1-6, the V gene TRBV6-6, with D possibly being TRBD1 (5 bases). From germline, CDR1 is MNHNY and CDR2 SVGAGI (reference sequence). V lost 6 bases, J lost 7 bases, and 16 bases lay in between. CDR3 length: 15 residues. The CDR3 here is CASRSPAGSNSPLHF. The CDR3 DNA reads TGTGCCAGCAGATCCCCGGCAGGGTCAAATTCACCCCTCCACTTT.

This chain uses TRBV4-2 with TRBJ1-2, with 7 bases lining up with TRBD1. This CDR3 spans 13 amino acids. Trimming cost V 2 bases and J 4 bases; bases outside gene matches: 1. CDR1 LGHNA and CDR2 YNFKEQ come from the germline V gene. DNA of the CDR3: TGTGCCAGCAGCCAAAACAGGGGCTATGGCTACACCTTC. Amino acid sequence: CASSQNRGYGYTF.

This chain uses TRBV6-5 with TRBJ2-1, with 9 bases identical to TRBD1. The V and J ends lost 6 bases and 8 bases, in that order; junction bases with no gene match: 5. CDR1 and CDR2 from the germline V gene are MNHEY and SVGAGI. The CDR3 has 13 residues. The CDR3 is CASSSGQGHEQFF. In DNA form, the CDR3 reads TGTGCCAGCAGCTCGGGACAGGGACATGAGCAGTTCTTC.

J is TRBJ2-7 and V is TRBV4-2; 10 bases map to TRBD2. V was clipped by 4 bases and J by 8 bases; unmatched bases: 8. Germline V gives CDR1 LGHNA, CDR2 YNFKEQ. The CDR3 consists of 14 residues. The CDR3 DNA follows: TGTGCCAGCAGCCCCGGGACTAGCGCATTGAAGCAGTACTTC. This gives the protein CASSPGTSALKQYF.

The J gene is TRBJ2-4, the V gene TRBV11-2; tentatively, D is TRBD2 (5 bases). Germline CDR1 reads SGHAT; CDR2 reads FQNNGV. V was trimmed by 1 base and J by 3 bases, leaving 7 bases between them. The CDR3 is 14 residues long. The CDR3 region is CASSLGEGKNIQYF. CDR3 DNA: TGTGCCAGCAGCTTAGGAGAGGGCAAAAACATTCAGTACTTC.

V gene TRBV7-2 combines with J gene TRBJ2-7, with TRBD2 matching over 7 bases. With 4 bases clipped from V and 2 bases from J, the junction kept 8 bases outside the gene matches. This CDR3 has 15 amino acids. CDR1 SGHTA and CDR2 FQGNSA come from the germline V gene. CDR3 region: CASSSSGTGTYEQYF. CDR3 DNA: TGTGCCAGCAGCTCGAGCGGGACGGGAACCTACGAGCAGTACTTC.

V and J are TRBV18 and TRBJ1-1; weak D call: TRBD1 (5 bases). The V end was cut by 5 bases, the J end by 4 bases, with 14 bases between. This CDR3 has 14 residues. Germline CDR1 and CDR2: KGHSH and LQKENI. This CDR3 reads CASSADRLITEAFF. The CDR3 DNA reads as TGTGCCAGCTCAGCTGACAGATTAATCACTGAAGCTTTCTTT.

The V and J genes are TRBV7-9 and TRBJ1-2; tentative D call: TRBD1 (6 bases). The CDR3 spans 13 residues. The V gene lost 2 bases and the J gene lost 7 bases, with 11 bases spanning the gap. CDR1 and CDR2 from the germline V gene are SEHNR and FQNEAQ (reference sequence). CDR3 loop: CASSLTGPSGYTF. The CDR3 DNA is TGTGCCAGCAGCTTAACAGGGCCGTCTGGCTACACCTTC.

The chain joins TRBV6-1 to TRBJ2-7, with D unclear. Germline assignment: CDR1 MNHNS and CDR2 SASEGT. This CDR3 spans 15 amino acids. V lost 2 bases and J 1 base, leaving 12 bases between the germline ends. The CDR3 is CASSEYVTASYEQYF. In DNA form, the CDR3 reads TGTGCCAGCAGTGAATATGTCACTGCTTCCTACGAGCAGTACTTC.

This chain uses TRBV9 with TRBJ2-3; D is uncertain. The CDR3 spans 12 residues. CDR1 and CDR2 (germline): SGDLS, YYNGEE. Trimming removed 4 bases from V and 6 bases from J, with 9 bases in between. CDR3 DNA sequence: TGTGCCAGCAGCCCGTCTTTGGATACGCAGTATTTT. It codes for CASSPSLDTQYF.

The chain recombines TRBV30 with TRBJ2-7, with D possibly TRBD2 on 6 matching bases. Deletions cut 2 bases from V and 6 bases from J, with 11 bases between. Germline CDR1 and CDR2: GTSNPN and SVGIG (reference sequence). The CDR3 is made up of 12 amino acids. CDR3 DNA sequence: TGTGCCTGGAGTTGGGGGGATGGCGAGCAGTACTTC. Translated, it gives CAWSWGDGEQYF.

This chain links TRBV5-1 with TRBJ1-3, with D tentatively TRBD1 (6 bases). The V and J ends lost 4 bases and 4 bases respectively, with 15 bases between them. Germline loops: CDR1 SGHRS, CDR2 YFSETQ. This CDR3 region has 15 residues. CDR3 protein: CASSAGDRVGNTIYF. The CDR3 nucleotides read TGCGCCAGCAGCGCAGGGGACCGCGTCGGAAACACCATATATTTT.

The chain is built from TRBV19 and TRBJ2-7; TRBD2 agrees at 16 bases. The germline V gene has CDR1 LNHDA and CDR2 SQIVND (reference sequence). V lost 5 bases to trimming and J lost 2 bases; unmatched junction nucleotides: 3. The CDR3 runs 16 residues. CDR3 amino acids: CASSLGLAGGTYEQYF. CDR3 in DNA: TGTGCCAGTAGTTTGGGACTAGCGGGGGGGACCTACGAGCAGTACTTC.

V usage is TRBV15 and J usage is TRBJ1-1; 7 nucleotides line up with TRBD1. Germline values: CDR1 LNHNV, CDR2 YYDKDF (reference sequence). The CDR3 consists of 14 residues. V trimming: 1 base; J trimming: 4 bases; junction bases outside the gene matches: 3. In DNA, the CDR3 is TGTGCCACCAGCAGAGCTAGGGGGCCCACTGAAGCTTTCTTT. This sequence encodes CATSRARGPTEAFF.

This chain's CDR3 is CASTTSKDEKLFF. The CDR3 coding sequence is TGTGCCAGCACAACCAGTAAAGATGAAAAACTGTTTTTT. This chain links TRBV6-5 with TRBJ1-4; no clear D gene. V lost 7 bases, J lost 6 bases, and 12 bases lay in between. The CDR3 runs to 13 residues. In germline, CDR1 is MNHEY, CDR2 SVGAGI.

The V gene is TRBV7-2, the J gene TRBJ2-5; 7 bases map to TRBD1. Germline V lookup: CDR1 SGHTA, CDR2 FQGNSA. V gave up 1 base and J gave up 3 bases; unmatched junction bases: 2. CDR3 length: 14 amino acids. This CDR3 reads CASSLVGTEETQYF. DNA of the CDR3: TGTGCCAGCAGCTTAGTGGGGACAGAAGAGACCCAGTACTTC.

The genes are TRBV20-1 and TRBJ1-2, with D possibly being TRBD1 (6 bases). This CDR3 region has 11 residues. Germline V gene lookup returns CDR1 DFQATT and CDR2 SNEGSKA (reference sequence). The germline V and J ends were trimmed by 6 bases and 5 bases, with 10 bases remaining between them. The chain's CDR3 is CSAAGEYGYTF. As DNA, the CDR3 is TGCAGTGCAGCAGGGGAGTATGGCTACACCTTC.

The chain has TRBV2 and TRBJ1-2, with D tentatively TRBD1 (6 bases). This CDR3 has 15 residues. The V end was cut by 4 bases, the J end by 2 bases, with 14 bases between. The germline V gene encodes CDR1 SNHLY and CDR2 FYNNEI. The CDR3 DNA follows: TGTGCCAGCAGTGCCCCGCCCGGACAGAACTATGGCTACACCTTC. It translates to CASSAPPGQNYGYTF.

The chain uses TRBV4-1 and TRBJ2-5, with TRBD1 matching over 7 bases. The DNA end is more similar to TRBJ2-7, so the J call may be wrong. CDR1 MGHRA and CDR2 YSYEKL come from the germline V gene. This CDR3 is 14 amino acids long. CDR3 nucleotide sequence: TGCGCCAGCAGACCCCCGGGACAGACTTACGAGCAGTACTTC. This gives the protein CASRPPGQTYEQYF.